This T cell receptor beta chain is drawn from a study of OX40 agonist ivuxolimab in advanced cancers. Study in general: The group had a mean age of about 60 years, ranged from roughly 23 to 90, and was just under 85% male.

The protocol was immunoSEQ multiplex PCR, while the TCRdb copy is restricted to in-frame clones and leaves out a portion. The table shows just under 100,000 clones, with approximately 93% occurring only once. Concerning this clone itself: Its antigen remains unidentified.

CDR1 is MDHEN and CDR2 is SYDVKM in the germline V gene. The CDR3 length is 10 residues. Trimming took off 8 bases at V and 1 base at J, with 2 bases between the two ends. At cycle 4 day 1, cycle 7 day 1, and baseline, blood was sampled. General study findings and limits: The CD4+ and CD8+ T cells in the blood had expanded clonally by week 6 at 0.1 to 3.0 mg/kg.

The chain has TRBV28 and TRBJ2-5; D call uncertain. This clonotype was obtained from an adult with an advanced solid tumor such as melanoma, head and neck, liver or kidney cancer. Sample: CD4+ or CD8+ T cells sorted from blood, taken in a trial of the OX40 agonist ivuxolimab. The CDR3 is CASGQETQYF. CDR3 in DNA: TGTGCCAGCGGCCAAGAGACCCAGTACTTC. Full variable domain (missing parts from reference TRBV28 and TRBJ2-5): DVKVTQSSRYLVKRTGEKVFLECVQDMDHENMFWYRQDPGLGLRLIYFSYDVKMKEKGDIPEGYSVSREKKERFSLILESASTNQTSMYLCASGQETQYFGPGTRLLVL.